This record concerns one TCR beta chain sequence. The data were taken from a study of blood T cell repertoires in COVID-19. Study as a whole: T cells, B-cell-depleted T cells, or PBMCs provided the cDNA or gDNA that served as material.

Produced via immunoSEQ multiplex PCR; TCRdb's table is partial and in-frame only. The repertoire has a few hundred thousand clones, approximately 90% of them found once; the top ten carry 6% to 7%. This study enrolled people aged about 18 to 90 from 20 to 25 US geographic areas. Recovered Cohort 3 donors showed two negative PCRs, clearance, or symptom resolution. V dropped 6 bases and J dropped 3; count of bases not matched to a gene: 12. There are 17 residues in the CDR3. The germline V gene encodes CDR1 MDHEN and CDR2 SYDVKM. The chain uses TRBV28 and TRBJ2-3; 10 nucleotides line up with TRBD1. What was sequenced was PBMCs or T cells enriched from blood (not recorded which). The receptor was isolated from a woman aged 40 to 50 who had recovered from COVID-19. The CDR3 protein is CASSSSGTGVWTDTQYF. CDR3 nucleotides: TGTGCCAGCAGCTCCTCCGGGACAGGGGTTTGGACAGATACGCAGTATTTT.